Below, 24 T cell receptor beta chains from the same sample are listed, as sequenced in a study of blood T cell repertoires in COVID-19. Clones were read by immunoSEQ multiplex PCR, and TCRdb kept only the in-frame ones, dropping some. The repertoire has about 53,000 clones, roughly 89% of them found once; the top ten carry more than 3.5%. Sequencing was done on a sample of peripheral blood. The receptors derive from a man in his fifties with acute or convalescent COVID-19.

CDR3 protein: CASSYRVNTEAFF. The CDR3 DNA sequence: TGTGCCAGCAGCTACAGGGTTAACACTGAAGCTTTCTTT. This chain connects TRBV7-8 to TRBJ1-1; tentative D call: TRBD1 (6 bases). Germline V gene lookup returns CDR1 SGHVS and CDR2 FQNEAQ. Trimming stripped 4 bases from V and 2 bases from J, with 8 bases between. CDR3 length: 13 residues.

The chain is built from TRBV19 and TRBJ2-3; D call uncertain. The CDR3 has 13 amino acids. The V end lost 3 bases, the J end lost 3 bases, and 7 bases lay between the germline ends. CDR1 is LNHDA and CDR2 is SQIVND in the germline V gene (reference sequence). The CDR3 DNA is TGTGCCAGTAGTATCGCGGCGACAGATACGCAGTATTTT. Residues: CASSIAATDTQYF.

The chain is built from TRBV5-8 and TRBJ1-2, with TRBD1 as a possible D gene (5 bases). The germline V gene encodes CDR1 SGHTS and CDR2 YDEGEE. V gave up 6 bases and J gave up 4 bases, with 13 bases separating them. The length of the CDR3 is 13 residues. The CDR3 DNA sequence: TGTGCCAGCACCTCCACAGGTGGCTATGGCTACACCTTC. This translates into CASTSTGGYGYTF.

This clone was detected only a few times. The rearrangement joins TRBV18 to TRBJ2-7, with a weak D call TRBD1 (8 bases). Germline V gene lookup returns CDR1 KGHSH and CDR2 LQKENI. V lost 3 bases and J lost 4, with 16 bases in between. The CDR3 extends over 15 amino acids. In nucleotides, the CDR3 is TGTGCCAGCTCACCGGACAGGGCGGGGGAGTACGAGCAGTACTTC. Translating gives CASSPDRAGEYEQYF.

This clone was seen a few times. The chain employs TRBV6-5 and TRBJ1-5; D is ambiguous. CDR3 length equals 15 residues. Trimming took 2 bases from V and 0 from J, leaving 8 bases between them. Germline assignment: CDR1 MNHEY and CDR2 SVGAGI. The CDR3 spells CASSYTQNSNQPQHF. CDR3 coding DNA: TGTGCCAGCAGTTACACACAGAATAGCAATCAGCCCCAGCATTTT.

This chain links TRBV4-1 with TRBJ2-2; tentatively, D is TRBD2 (5 bases). Germline V CDR1 and CDR2: MGHRA, YSYEKL. Trimming cost V 4 bases and J 7 bases, with 19 bases left between them. The CDR3 loop spans 16 amino acids. Here the CDR3 DNA reads TGCGCCAGCAGCCTCTTTAGTACGGCCCGGGGCGGGGAGCTGTTTTTT. Its translation: CASSLFSTARGGELFF.

The chain joins TRBV2 to TRBJ2-1, with a weak D call TRBD1 (5 bases). The germline CDR1 and CDR2 sequences are SNHLY and FYNNEI. Trimming took 6 bases from V and 0 from J, leaving 12 bases between them. The CDR3 spans 15 residues. The CDR3: CASRKTDSSYNEQFF. CDR3 in DNA: TGTGCCAGCAGGAAGACTGACAGCTCCTACAATGAGCAGTTCTTC.

This chain uses TRBV24-1 with TRBJ2-1, with D possibly matching TRBD1 (5 bases). In germline, CDR1 is KGHDR, CDR2 SFDVKD. The CDR3 is 14 amino acids. Trimming left V 3 bases short and J 6 bases short, with 11 bases between. CDR3 in DNA: TGTGCCACCAGTGATCCCAGGGTTCCCAATGAGCAGTTCTTC. This translates into CATSDPRVPNEQFF.

This clone was counted between two and nine times. The chain couples TRBV9 to TRBJ1-2; D is uncertain. V was clipped by 3 bases and J by 8 bases, with 20 bases between them. Per germline, CDR1 SGDLS and CDR2 YYNGEE. This CDR3 comprises 15 residues. The chain's CDR3 is CASSAQAEGLWGYTF. CDR3 bases: TGTGCCAGCAGCGCCCAGGCCGAAGGACTATGGGGCTACACCTTC.

The V gene is TRBV11-3, the J gene TRBJ2-1; TRBD2 is a possible D gene (5 bases). Germline V CDR1 and CDR2: SGHNT, YENEEA. There are 16 residues in the CDR3. Trimming removed 0 bases at V and 4 bases at J, with 13 bases between. CDR3 residues: CASSLDGSQTYNEQFF. The CDR3 DNA is TGTGCCAGCAGCTTAGATGGGAGTCAGACGTACAATGAGCAGTTCTTC.

The rearrangement uses TRBV18 and TRBJ2-3; tentatively, D is TRBD1 (6 bases). Germline CDR1 KGHSH, CDR2 LQKENI. The CDR3 has 16 residues. V shed 3 bases and J shed 1 base, with 14 bases lying between them. CDR3 nucleotides: TGTGCCAGCTCACCGGCAGGGGTAGGGGGCACAGATACGCAGTATTTT. Protein product: CASSPAGVGGTDTQYF.

The gene calls are TRBV30 and TRBJ2-7; TRBD1 matches 7 bases. This CDR3 is built from 12 residues. Germline V gives CDR1 GTSNPN, CDR2 SVGIG (reference sequence). Unmatched junction bases numbered 3, after V lost 1 base and J lost 6 bases. CDR3 in DNA: TGTGCCTGGAGTGCACAGGGGCCCGAGCAGTACTTC. Its protein is CAWSAQGPEQYF. Looking up the rest from reference TRBV30 and TRBJ2-7 gives the full variable domain: SQTIHQWPATLVQPVGSPLSLECTVEGTSNPNLYWYRQAAGRGLQLLFYSVGIGQISSEVPQNLSASRPQDRQFILSSKKLLLSDSGFYLCAWSAQGPEQYFGPGTRLTVT.

This clone was detected only a few times. This rearrangement joins TRBV5-6 to TRBJ2-1; TRBD2 matches at 9 bases. CDR3 size: 17 residues. After removal of 0 bases from V and 4 bases from J, the junction contained 8 bases not matched to a gene. The germline gives CDR1 SGHDT, CDR2 YYEEEE. The CDR3 DNA is TGTGCCAGCAGCTTGGCCTGGGGGCGGGAGGGATACAATGAGCAGTTCTTC. Encoded protein: CASSLAWGREGYNEQFF.

This chain uses TRBV5-4 with TRBJ1-3, with D possibly being TRBD1 (5 bases). Germline loops: CDR1 SGHNT, CDR2 YYREEE (reference sequence). This CDR3 has 15 amino acids. Trimming cost V 1 base and J 2 bases, with 10 bases left between them. The CDR3 DNA reads TGTGCCAGCAGCTTGTCGGGGGTGCCTGGAAACACCATATATTTT. Its translation: CASSLSGVPGNTIYF.

The chain uses TRBV5-6 and TRBJ2-7, with 7 nucleotides matching TRBD1. Trimming at V came to 2 bases and at J to 2 bases, leaving 13 bases not matched to a gene. In germline, CDR1 is SGHDT, CDR2 YYEEEE. This CDR3 is built from 17 residues. In DNA form, the CDR3 reads TGTGCCAGCAGCTTACGTCCGAAGACAGGGTCCACCTACGAGCAGTACTTC. Its translation: CASSLRPKTGSTYEQYF.

The rearrangement links TRBV6-2 or TRBV6-3 to TRBJ2-7; no definite D call. The CDR3 is 12 amino acids. Trimming stripped 2 bases from V and 3 bases from J, with 5 bases between. From germline, CDR1 is MNHEY and CDR2 SVGEGT. The CDR3 sequence is CASSYAYYEQYF. DNA of the CDR3: TGTGCCAGCAGTTACGCCTACTACGAGCAGTACTTC.

The chain recombines TRBV24-1 with TRBJ2-2, with TRBD2 matching over 11 bases. Per the germline V gene, CDR1 is KGHDR and CDR2 is SFDVKD. This CDR3 region has 14 residues. V was pared by 10 bases and J by 5 bases, with 5 bases of the junction left unmatched. CDR3 DNA: TGTGCCACGGGGTCTAGCGGGGGGACCGGGGAGCTGTTTTTT. Its protein product is CATGSSGGTGELFF.

The chain recombines TRBV5-4 with TRBJ2-1; D is perhaps TRBD2 (5 bases). V lost 4 bases to trimming and J lost 10 bases, with 12 bases between them. Germline V lookup: CDR1 SGHNT, CDR2 YYREEE (reference sequence). The CDR3 consists of 12 residues. CDR3 in amino acids: CASSVGVAEQFF. DNA of the CDR3: TGTGCCAGCAGCGTTGGGGTAGCGGAGCAGTTCTTC. Drawing the rest from reference TRBV5-4 and TRBJ2-1, the complete variable domain is ETGVTQSPTHLIKTRGQQVTLRCSSQSGHNTVSWYQQALGQGPQFIFQYYREEENGRGNFPPRFSGLQFPNYSSELNVNALELDDSALYLCASSVGVAEQFFGPGTRLTVL.

This sequence joins TRBV2 and TRBJ2-5, with D tentatively TRBD1 (5 bases). V gave up 6 bases and J gave up 2 bases, with 13 bases separating them. The CDR3 is 14 amino acids. In germline, CDR1 is SNHLY, CDR2 FYNNEI. The chain's CDR3 is CASRQLGAQETQYF. CDR3 coding DNA: TGTGCCAGCAGACAATTAGGGGCGCAAGAGACCCAGTACTTC.

This chain connects TRBV13 to TRBJ2-5, with a tentative D call TRBD2 (6 bases). Germline CDR1 reads PRHDT; CDR2 reads FYEKMQ (reference sequence). The V and J ends lost 4 bases and 5 bases respectively, with 14 bases between them. The CDR3 consists of 14 residues. The CDR3 DNA reads TGTGCCAGCAGCTCCGGGACTGGGGGGGAGACCCAGTACTTC. Amino acid sequence: CASSSGTGGETQYF.

The chain recombines TRBV27 with TRBJ2-7, with D uncertain. V dropped 0 bases and J dropped 0 bases, with 12 bases sitting between them. CDR1 is MNHEY and CDR2 is SMNVEV in the germline V gene (reference sequence). The CDR3 is 16 residues long. CDR3 nucleotides: TGTGCCAGCAGTTTATCTTTCAGGTCAAGCTCCTACGAGCAGTACTTC. This translates into CASSLSFRSSSYEQYF.

This chain links TRBV7-9 with TRBJ2-2, with 9 bases lining up with TRBD2. Germline trimming cut 2 bases from V and 4 bases from J; bases unmatched to any gene: 5. The CDR3 spans 16 residues. Per the germline V gene, CDR1 is SEHNR and CDR2 is FQNEAQ (reference sequence). The CDR3 region is CASSLPREGLTGELFF. CDR3 sequence (DNA): TGTGCCAGCAGCTTACCGCGGGAGGGCCTCACCGGGGAGCTGTTTTTT.

This clone is a singleton in its sample. The chain has TRBV6-1 and TRBJ2-1; perhaps TRBD1 as D (7 bases). Germline V gives CDR1 MNHNS, CDR2 SASEGT. The length of the CDR3 is 13 residues. Trimming left V 5 bases short and J 7 bases short, with 12 bases between. The CDR3 DNA is TGTGCCAGCAGTCGCGGGACAGTAAATGAGCAGTTCTTC. Protein sequence: CASSRGTVNEQFF.

The chain is built from TRBV11-2 and TRBJ2-1; the D gene is possibly TRBD2 (5 bases). There are 12 residues in the CDR3. Germline V gives CDR1 SGHAT, CDR2 FQNNGV. V lost 5 bases, J lost 7 bases, and 9 bases lay in between. For the CDR3, the DNA is TGTGCCAGCAGCACCCGGGATAATGAGCAGTTCTTC. Its translation: CASSTRDNEQFF.